This T cell receptor beta chain was sequenced during a study of identifying expanded T cells in peripheral blood. Study observations and caveats: Approximately 2-week clone count variance significantly increased as total template count grew. Over two and four weeks, about 17 and 20 clones changed, versus roughly 1.1 between replicates.

This table comes from immunoSEQ multiplex PCR, and its TCRdb copy is limited to in-frame clones, with some not included. The sample comprises around 99,000 clones, less than 90% of which are singletons, and about 8.6% rests with the top ten. Collection occurred without any documented infections or immune events in donors. Turning to this clone: Its antigen is undetermined.

Germline assignment: CDR1 LGHNA and CDR2 YSLEER. This CDR3 has 13 amino acids. V lost 4 bases and J lost 5, with 10 bases in between. This TCR came from a person aged 18 to 69 in good health. V gene TRBV4-3 combines with J gene TRBJ2-3; D remains unclear. The sample consisted of blood. The CDR3 sequence is CASSPNLRDTQYF. For the CDR3, the DNA is TGCGCCAGCAGCCCGAATCTACGAGATACGCAGTATTTT.